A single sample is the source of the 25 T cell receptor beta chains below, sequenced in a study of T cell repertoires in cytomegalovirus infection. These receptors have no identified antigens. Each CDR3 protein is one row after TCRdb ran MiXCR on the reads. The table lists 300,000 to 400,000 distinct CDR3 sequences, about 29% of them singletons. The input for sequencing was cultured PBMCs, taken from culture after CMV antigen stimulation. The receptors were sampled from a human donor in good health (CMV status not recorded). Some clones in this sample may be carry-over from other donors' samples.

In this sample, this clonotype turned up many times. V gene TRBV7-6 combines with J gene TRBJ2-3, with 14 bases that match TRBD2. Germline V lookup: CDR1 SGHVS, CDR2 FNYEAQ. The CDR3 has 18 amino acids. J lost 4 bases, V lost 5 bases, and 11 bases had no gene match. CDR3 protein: CASSHGLAGGSTADTQYF. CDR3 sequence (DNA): TGTGCCAGCAGCCACGGACTAGCGGGAGGCAGTACCGCAGATACGCAGTATTTT. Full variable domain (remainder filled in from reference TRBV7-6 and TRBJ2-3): GAGVSQSPRYKVTKRGQDVALRCDPISGHVSLYWYRQALGQGPEFLTYFNYEAQQDKSGLPNDRFSAERPEGSISTLTIQRTEQRDSAMYRCASSHGLAGGSTADTQYFGPGTRLTVL.

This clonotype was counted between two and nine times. The DNA of the CDR3 is TGTGCCAGCAGTTTAGGACAGAACGTAGCCTACGAGCAGTACTTC. It codes for CASSLGQNVAYEQYF. The chain recombines TRBV27 with TRBJ2-7; maybe TRBD1 (6 bases). CDR3 length: 15 amino acids. V lost 2 bases to trimming and J lost 2 bases, with 13 bases between them. Germline V gives CDR1 MNHEY, CDR2 SMNVEV (reference sequence).

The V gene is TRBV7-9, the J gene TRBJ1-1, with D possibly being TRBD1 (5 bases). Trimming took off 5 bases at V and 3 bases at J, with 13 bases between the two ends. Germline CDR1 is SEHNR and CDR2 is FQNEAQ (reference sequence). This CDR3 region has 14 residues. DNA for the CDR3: TGTGCCAGCAGCGGCAGGGACGGATACACTGAAGCTTTCTTT. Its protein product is CASSGRDGYTEAFF.

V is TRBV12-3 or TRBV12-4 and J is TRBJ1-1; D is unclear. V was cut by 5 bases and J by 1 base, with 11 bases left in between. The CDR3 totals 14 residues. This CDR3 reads CASSPQAGNTEAFF. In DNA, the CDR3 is TGTGCCAGCAGTCCTCAGGCGGGGAACACTGAAGCTTTCTTT.

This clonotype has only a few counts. CDR3 nucleotides: TGTGCCAGCAGTCTTGCTAGTAATACGCAGTATTTT. This gives the protein CASSLASNTQYF. The chain uses TRBV28 and TRBJ2-3, with no clear D. Looked up from germline, CDR1 is MDHEN and CDR2 is SYDVKM. The CDR3 extends over 12 amino acids. Trimming removed 5 bases from V and 7 bases from J, with 10 bases in between.

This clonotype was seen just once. CDR3 nucleotide sequence: TGTGCCAGCAGCTCCGGGACAGGGAATGGCGAGCAGTACTTC. Its protein is CASSSGTGNGEQYF. The chain recombines TRBV7-3 with TRBJ2-7; TRBD1 matches at 9 bases. Germline CDR1 SGHTA, CDR2 FQGTGA. The CDR3 contains 14 residues. The V gene end was trimmed by 4 bases and the J gene end by 6 bases; junction bases not matched to a gene: 7.

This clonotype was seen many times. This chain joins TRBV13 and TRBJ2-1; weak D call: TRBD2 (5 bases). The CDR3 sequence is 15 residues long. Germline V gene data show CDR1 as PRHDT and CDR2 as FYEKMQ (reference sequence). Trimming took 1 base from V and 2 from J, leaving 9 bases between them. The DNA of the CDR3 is TGTGCCAGCAGCTTAGTCCGGGGAGCCTACAATGAGCAGTTCTTC. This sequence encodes CASSLVRGAYNEQFF. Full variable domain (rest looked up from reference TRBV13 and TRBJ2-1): AAGVIQSPRHLIKEKRETATLKCYPIPRHDTVYWYQQGPGQDPQFLISFYEKMQSDKGSIPDRFSAQQFSDYHSELNMSSLELGDSALYFCASSLVRGAYNEQFFGPGTRLTVL.

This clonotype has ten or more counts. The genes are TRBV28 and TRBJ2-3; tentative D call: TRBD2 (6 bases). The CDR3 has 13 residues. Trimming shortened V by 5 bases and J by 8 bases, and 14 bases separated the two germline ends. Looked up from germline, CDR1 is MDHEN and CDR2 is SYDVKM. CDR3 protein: CASSPVGAGTQYF. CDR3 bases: TGTGCCAGCAGTCCCGTGGGAGCGGGTACGCAGTATTTT.

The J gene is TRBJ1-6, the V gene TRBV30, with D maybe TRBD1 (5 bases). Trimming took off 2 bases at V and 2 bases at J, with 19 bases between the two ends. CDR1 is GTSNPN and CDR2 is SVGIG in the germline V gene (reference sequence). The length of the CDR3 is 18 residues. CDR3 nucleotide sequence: TGTGCCTGGAGTCCGCCAGTAGGGGCTGACCCCTATAATTCACCCCTCCACTTT. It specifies CAWSPPVGADPYNSPLHF.

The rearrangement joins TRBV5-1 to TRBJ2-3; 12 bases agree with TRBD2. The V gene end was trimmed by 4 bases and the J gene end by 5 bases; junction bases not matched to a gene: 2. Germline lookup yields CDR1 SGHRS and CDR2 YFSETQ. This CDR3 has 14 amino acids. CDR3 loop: CASSRTSGEDTQYF. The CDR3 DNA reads TGCGCCAGCAGCAGGACTAGCGGGGAAGATACGCAGTATTTT.

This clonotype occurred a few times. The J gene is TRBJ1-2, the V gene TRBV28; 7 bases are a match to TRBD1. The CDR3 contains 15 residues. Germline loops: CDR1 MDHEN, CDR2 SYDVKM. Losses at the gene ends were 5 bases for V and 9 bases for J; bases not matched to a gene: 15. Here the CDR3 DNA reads TGTGCCAGCAGTACGCTACCGACAGGGCGAGATCGCTACACCTTC. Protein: CASSTLPTGRDRYTF.

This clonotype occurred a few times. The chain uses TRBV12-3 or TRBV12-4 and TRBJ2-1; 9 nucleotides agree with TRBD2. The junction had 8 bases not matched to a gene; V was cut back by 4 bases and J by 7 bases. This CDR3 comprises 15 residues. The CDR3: CASSWVAGARNEQFF. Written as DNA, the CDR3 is TGTGCCAGCAGTTGGGTAGCGGGAGCAAGAAATGAGCAGTTCTTC.

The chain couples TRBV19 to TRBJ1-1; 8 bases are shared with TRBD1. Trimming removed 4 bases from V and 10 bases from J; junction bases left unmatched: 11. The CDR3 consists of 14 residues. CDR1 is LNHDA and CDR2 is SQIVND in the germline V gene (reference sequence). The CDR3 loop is CASSSSGQGLGAFF. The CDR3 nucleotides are TGTGCCAGTAGTAGCTCCGGACAGGGATTAGGAGCTTTCTTT.

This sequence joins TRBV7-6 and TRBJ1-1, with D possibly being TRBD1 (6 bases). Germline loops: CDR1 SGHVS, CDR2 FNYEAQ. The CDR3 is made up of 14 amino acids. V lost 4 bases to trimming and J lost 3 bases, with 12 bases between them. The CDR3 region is CASSSQGMDTEAFF. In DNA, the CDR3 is TGTGCCAGCAGCTCTCAGGGGATGGACACTGAAGCTTTCTTT.

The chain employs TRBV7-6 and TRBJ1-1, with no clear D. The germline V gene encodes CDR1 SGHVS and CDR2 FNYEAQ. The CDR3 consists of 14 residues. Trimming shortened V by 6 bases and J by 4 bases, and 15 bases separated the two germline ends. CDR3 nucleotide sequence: TGTGCCAGCAGTCAATCGGAGCATCGCACTGAAGCTTTCTTT. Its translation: CASSQSEHRTEAFF.

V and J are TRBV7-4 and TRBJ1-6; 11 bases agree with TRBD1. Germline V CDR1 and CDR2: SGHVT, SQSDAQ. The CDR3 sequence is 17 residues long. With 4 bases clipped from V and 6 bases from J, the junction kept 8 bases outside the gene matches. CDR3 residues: CASSSDLGQGGNSPLHF. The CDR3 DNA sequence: TGTGCCAGCAGCTCCGACCTGGGACAGGGGGGTAATTCACCCCTCCACTTT.

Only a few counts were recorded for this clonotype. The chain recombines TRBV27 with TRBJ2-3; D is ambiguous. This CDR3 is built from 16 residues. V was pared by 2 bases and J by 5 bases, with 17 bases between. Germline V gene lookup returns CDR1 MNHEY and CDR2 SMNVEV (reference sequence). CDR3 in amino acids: CASSLTSPIYGDTQYF. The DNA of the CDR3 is TGTGCCAGCAGTTTAACTTCCCCTATTTACGGAGATACGCAGTATTTT.

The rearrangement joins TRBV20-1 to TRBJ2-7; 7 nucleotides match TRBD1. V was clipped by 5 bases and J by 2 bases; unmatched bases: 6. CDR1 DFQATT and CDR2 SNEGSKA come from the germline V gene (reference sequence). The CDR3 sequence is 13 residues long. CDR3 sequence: CSAPGQATYEQYF. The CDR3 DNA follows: TGCAGTGCTCCCGGACAGGCGACCTACGAGCAGTACTTC.

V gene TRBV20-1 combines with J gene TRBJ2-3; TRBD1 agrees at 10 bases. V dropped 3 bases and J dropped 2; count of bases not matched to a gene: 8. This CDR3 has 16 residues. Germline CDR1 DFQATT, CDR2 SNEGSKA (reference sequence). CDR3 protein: CSARDRDRGHTDTQYF. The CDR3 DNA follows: TGCAGTGCTAGGGACCGGGACAGGGGCCACACAGATACGCAGTATTTT.

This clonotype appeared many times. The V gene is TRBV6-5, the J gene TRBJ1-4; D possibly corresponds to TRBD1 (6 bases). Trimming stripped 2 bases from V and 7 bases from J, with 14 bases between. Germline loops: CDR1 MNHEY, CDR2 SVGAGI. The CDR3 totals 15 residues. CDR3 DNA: TGTGCCAGCAGTTACATGGGGGCCGTGGGTGAAAAACTGTTTTTT. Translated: CASSYMGAVGEKLFF.

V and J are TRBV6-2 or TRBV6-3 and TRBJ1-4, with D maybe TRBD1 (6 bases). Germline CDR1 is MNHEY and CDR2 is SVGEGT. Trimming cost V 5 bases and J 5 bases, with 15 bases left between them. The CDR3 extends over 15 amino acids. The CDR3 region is CASSRDRRTNEKLFF. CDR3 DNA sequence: TGTGCCAGCAGTCGAGACAGGCGGACAAATGAAAAACTGTTTTTT.

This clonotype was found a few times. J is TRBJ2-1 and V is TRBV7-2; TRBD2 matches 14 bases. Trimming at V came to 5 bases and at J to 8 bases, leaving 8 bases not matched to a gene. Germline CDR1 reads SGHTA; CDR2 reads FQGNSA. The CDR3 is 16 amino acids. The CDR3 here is CASSAGGLAGVYEQFF. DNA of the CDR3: TGTGCCAGCAGCGCGGGGGGACTAGCGGGAGTGTATGAGCAGTTCTTC.

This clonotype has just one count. DNA of the CDR3: TGTGCCAGCAGCTCGGGGGCTCAGCAGTACTTC. It specifies CASSSGAQQYF. The chain joins TRBV7-9 to TRBJ2-7; either TRBD1 or TRBD2 may supply D (6 bases each). V was cut by 4 bases and J by 8 bases, with 9 bases left in between. The CDR3 extends over 11 amino acids. CDR1 and CDR2 (germline): SEHNR, FQNEAQ (reference sequence).

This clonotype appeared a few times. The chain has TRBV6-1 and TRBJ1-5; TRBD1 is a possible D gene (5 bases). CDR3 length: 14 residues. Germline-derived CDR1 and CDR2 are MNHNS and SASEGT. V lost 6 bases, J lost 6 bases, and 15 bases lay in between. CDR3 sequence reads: CASSRDSGPQPQHF. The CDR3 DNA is TGTGCCAGCAGCCGGGACTCAGGGCCTCAGCCCCAGCATTTT.

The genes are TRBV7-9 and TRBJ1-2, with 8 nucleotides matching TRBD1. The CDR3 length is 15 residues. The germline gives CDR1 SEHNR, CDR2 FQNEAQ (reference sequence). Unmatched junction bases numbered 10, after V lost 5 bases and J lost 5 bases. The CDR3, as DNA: TGTGCCAGCAGCGCCCAAGAGACAGGGGCTTATGGCTACACCTTC. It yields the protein CASSAQETGAYGYTF.